Listed here are 21 T cell receptor beta chains from one sample, sequenced in a study of blood T cell repertoires in COVID-19. The method was immunoSEQ multiplex PCR; TCRdb's version includes in-frame clones alone and lacks a portion of them. The profile shows 150,000 to 160,000 clones, roughly 83% of them singletons. Sample: peripheral blood. The receptors here all came from a woman aged 55 to 70 with acute or convalescent COVID-19.

The rearrangement uses TRBV30 and TRBJ1-3; TRBD1 matches at 9 bases. The length of the CDR3 is 14 residues. V lost 7 bases to trimming and J lost 4 bases; unmatched junction nucleotides: 8. The V gene's germline CDR1 is GTSNPN and CDR2 SVGIG (reference sequence). This chain's CDR3 is CASEDRGKGNTIYF. The DNA for the CDR3 is TGTGCCTCCGAAGACAGGGGGAAGGGAAACACCATATATTTT.

This clone has ten or more counts. The chain couples TRBV6-4 to TRBJ2-1, with 12 bases matching TRBD1. Looked up from germline, CDR1 is MRHNA and CDR2 is SNTAGT. The V and J ends lost 5 bases and 10 bases, in that order; junction bases with no gene match: 9. The CDR3 extends over 15 amino acids. The CDR3 protein is CASSRLGTGGKEQFF. The CDR3 nucleotides read TGTGCCAGCAGTCGCCTCGGGACAGGGGGCAAAGAGCAGTTCTTC.

The sample holds a few counts of this clone. The V gene is TRBV6-5, the J gene TRBJ2-3; TRBD1 might be the D (6 bases). Germline V gene lookup returns CDR1 MNHEY and CDR2 SVGAGI. Trimming took off 0 bases at V and 1 base at J, with 8 bases between the two ends. There are 15 residues in the CDR3. The CDR3, as DNA: TGTGCCAGCAGTTACTCGAACAGGGGCACAGATACGCAGTATTTT. Amino acids: CASSYSNRGTDTQYF.

This clone has only a few counts. This rearrangement joins TRBV4-1 to TRBJ2-7, with 12 bases that match TRBD2. The CDR3 length is 15 residues. From germline, CDR1 is MGHRA and CDR2 YSYEKL. V lost 4 bases and J lost 4; bases outside the gene matches: 5. The CDR3 region is CASSPQTSGGYEQYF. In DNA form, the CDR3 reads TGCGCCAGCAGCCCCCAGACTAGCGGGGGTTACGAGCAGTACTTC.

V usage is TRBV30 and J usage is TRBJ2-4, with 7 bases identical to TRBD2. Germline trimming cut 7 bases from V and 0 bases from J; bases unmatched to any gene: 3. The V gene's germline CDR1 is GTSNPN and CDR2 SVGIG (reference sequence). The CDR3 contains 13 residues. The CDR3 DNA is TGTGCCTCCCGGGGGGAAGCCAAAAACATTCAGTACTTC. As protein: CASRGEAKNIQYF.

The chain carries TRBV3-1 (or the pseudogene TRBV3-2) and TRBJ1-6; a possible D gene is TRBD1 (6 bases). Germline assignment: CDR1 LGHDT and CDR2 YNNKEL (reference sequence). The CDR3 totals 15 residues. With 3 bases removed from V and 10 bases from J, the gap between germline ends came to 16 bases. DNA of the CDR3: TGTGCCAGCAGCCATGTACCTTCTCAGGGGTCACCCCTCCACTTT. It encodes CASSHVPSQGSPLHF.

The chain employs TRBV19 and TRBJ2-1; D ambiguous. Trimming removed 4 bases from V and 2 bases from J, with 12 bases in between. This CDR3 spans 15 amino acids. The germline gives CDR1 LNHDA, CDR2 SQIVND (reference sequence). The chain's CDR3 is CASSSGYLTYNEQFF. The CDR3 bases are TGTGCCAGTAGTAGCGGCTACCTTACCTACAATGAGCAGTTCTTC.

This clone was recorded once. The genes are TRBV27 and TRBJ1-5; unclear D gene. This CDR3 comprises 14 residues. Germline values: CDR1 MNHEY, CDR2 SMNVEV (reference sequence). V was shortened by 8 bases and J by 0 bases, with 11 bases between the two germline ends. The CDR3 is CASPSPNSNQPQHF. CDR3 in DNA: TGTGCCAGCCCCAGTCCCAATAGCAATCAGCCCCAGCATTTT.

This clone has a handful of counts. The chain is built from TRBV11-1 and TRBJ1-4; D is undetermined. Trimming took 5 bases from V and 5 from J, leaving 12 bases between them. Per the germline V gene, CDR1 is SGHAT and CDR2 is FQDESV (reference sequence). The CDR3 contains 14 residues. CDR3 sequence reads: CASSGGSRNEKLFF. For the CDR3, the DNA is TGTGCCAGCAGCGGCGGGTCTCGGAATGAAAAACTGTTTTTT.

This clone came up a few times. The chain couples TRBV5-6 to TRBJ1-1; TRBD1 might be the D (6 bases). CDR1 is SGHDT and CDR2 is YYEEEE in the germline V gene. This CDR3 comprises 17 residues. Between the trimmed V and J ends, which lost 2 bases and 3 bases, there was a span of 20 bases. The CDR3 protein is CASSFASRGSFDTEAFF. CDR3 DNA sequence: TGTGCCAGCAGCTTCGCGTCCAGGGGTTCTTTTGACACTGAAGCTTTCTTT.

This chain's CDR3 is CASSELGGANTEAFF. The CDR3 DNA sequence: TGTGCCAGCAGTGAATTGGGAGGGGCGAACACTGAAGCTTTCTTT. J is TRBJ1-1 and V is TRBV6-1, with a tentative D call TRBD1 (5 bases). V lost 2 bases, J lost 1 base, and 11 bases lay in between. This CDR3 is 15 amino acids long. Germline V gene lookup returns CDR1 MNHNS and CDR2 SASEGT.

The chain employs TRBV18 and TRBJ1-3; TRBD1 is a possible D gene (5 bases). This CDR3 region has 17 residues. Trimming cost V 0 bases and J 0 bases, with 12 bases left between them. Germline values: CDR1 KGHSH, CDR2 LQKENI. For the CDR3, the DNA is TGTGCCAGCTCACCACCGGCGGGACGGAGCTCTGGAAACACCATATATTTT. Its protein is CASSPPAGRSSGNTIYF.

Here the CDR3 reads CASSYSQGVAEAFF. In DNA, the CDR3 is TGTGCCAGCAGTTACTCGCAGGGTGTAGCTGAAGCTTTCTTT. The chain couples TRBV6-5 to TRBJ1-1; weak D call: TRBD1 (5 bases). Per germline, CDR1 MNHEY and CDR2 SVGAGI. The germline V and J ends were trimmed by 0 bases and 6 bases, with 11 bases remaining between them. The CDR3 is 14 residues long.

Concerning this clone itself: At the DNA level, this CDR3 is encoded by other sequences in the same sample as well. The chain joins TRBV18 to TRBJ1-1, with D unresolved. Germline values: CDR1 KGHSH, CDR2 LQKENI. The CDR3 contains 14 residues. The V end lost 3 bases, the J end lost 2 bases, and 10 bases lay between the germline ends. CDR3 amino acids: CASSPVARNTEAFF. DNA for the CDR3: TGTGCCAGCTCACCCGTCGCCAGAAACACTGAAGCTTTCTTT. Full variable domain (rest looked up from reference TRBV18 and TRBJ1-1): NAGVMQNPRHLVRRRGQEARLRCSPMKGHSHVYWYRQLPEEGLKFMVYLQKENIIDESGMPKERFSAEFPKEGPSILRIQQVVRGDSAAYFCASSPVARNTEAFFGQGTRLTVV.

This clone was found once. CDR3 sequence: CASSPPGDRGLYNEQFF. The CDR3 coding sequence is TGTGCCAGCTCACCACCGGGGGACAGGGGGCTTTACAATGAGCAGTTCTTC. This chain joins TRBV18 and TRBJ2-1; TRBD1 matches at 12 bases. The CDR3 loop spans 17 amino acids. CDR1 and CDR2 (germline): KGHSH, LQKENI. J lost 4 bases, V lost 0 bases, and 4 bases had no gene match.

The V gene is TRBV7-3, the J gene TRBJ1-1; a weak D match, TRBD1 (6 bases). The length of the CDR3 is 16 residues. Germline loops: CDR1 SGHTA, CDR2 FQGTGA. V lost 0 bases and J lost 4, with 15 bases in between. CDR3 region: CASSLTPTGRGTEAFF. The CDR3 region has the DNA TGTGCCAGCAGCTTAACCCCGACAGGTAGGGGCACTGAAGCTTTCTTT.

The genes are TRBV18 and TRBJ2-1; TRBD1 aligns across 8 bases. The CDR3 is 15 residues long. With V trimmed by 0 bases and J by 9 bases, 7 bases remained unmatched. CDR1 and CDR2 from the germline V gene are KGHSH and LQKENI. The CDR3 reads CASSPPTGGSGEQFF. The CDR3 bases are TGTGCCAGCTCACCACCAACAGGGGGGTCTGGTGAGCAGTTCTTC.

V gene TRBV15 combines with J gene TRBJ1-1, with D possibly being TRBD1 (6 bases). V lost 5 bases to trimming and J lost 5 bases, with 15 bases between them. CDR3 length: 14 residues. Looked up from germline, CDR1 is LNHNV and CDR2 is YYDKDF (reference sequence). The CDR3 DNA is TGTGCCACCAGCGGGAACAGGGTAAGAACTGAAGCTTTCTTT. The encoded protein is CATSGNRVRTEAFF.

The genes are TRBV3-1 (or the pseudogene TRBV3-2) and TRBJ2-2; D possibly corresponds to TRBD1 (5 bases). This CDR3 contains 16 residues. From germline, CDR1 is LGHDT and CDR2 YNNKEL (reference sequence). Between the trimmed V and J ends, which lost 4 bases and 7 bases, there was a span of 19 bases. DNA of the CDR3: TGTGCCAGCAGCCGCGATGGGGCCACCCTAGGCGGGGAGCTGTTTTTT. Translation gives CASSRDGATLGGELFF.

This chain connects TRBV7-9 to TRBJ1-2, with 7 bases that match TRBD1. V gave up 2 bases and J gave up 4 bases; unmatched junction bases: 13. Germline CDR1 SEHNR, CDR2 FQNEAQ (reference sequence). This CDR3 spans 17 amino acids. CDR3 DNA: TGTGCCAGCAGCTTAACACCGACAGGGTGGTCGATCTATGGCTACACCTTC. It yields the protein CASSLTPTGWSIYGYTF.

V is TRBV7-3 and J is TRBJ2-5, with 9 bases matching TRBD2. V was clipped by 3 bases and J by 1 base; unmatched bases: 0. The V gene's germline CDR1 is SGHTA and CDR2 FQGTGA. There are 14 residues in the CDR3. The CDR3 coding sequence is TGTGCCAGCAGCTTTAGCGGGAGCCAAGAGACCCAGTACTTC. Protein: CASSFSGSQETQYF.